This T cell receptor beta chain stems from a study of shared clonotypes between healthy human individuals. Study results and limitations: Sharing across four donors was highest in naive CD4 (around 5%) and lowest in memory CD8 (roughly 0.4%).

The authors ran the assay at deep level. Using immunoSEQ multiplex PCR, the repertoire was profiled, and TCRdb retains in-frame clones only, with some absent. The table lists about 2.3 million clones, just under 95% of them singletons. This clone turned up a few times. Its antigen remains unidentified. Other DNA sequences in this sample translate to the same CDR3. The receptor was isolated from a man aged 18 to 30 in good health. Some clones in this sample may be carry-over from other donors' samples. Sequencing was carried out using naive CD4+ T cells from PBMCs. Specified subset: CD45RA+ positively selected.

This CDR3 is CASSLTPQETQYF. CDR3 bases: TGCGCCAGCAGCTTGACACCCCAAGAGACCCAGTACTTC. The chain couples TRBV5-1 to TRBJ2-5; D not certain. The germline V gene encodes CDR1 SGHRS and CDR2 YFSETQ. This CDR3 contains 13 residues. Deletions cut 1 base from V and 1 base from J, with 5 bases between.